The rows below give T cell receptor beta chains drawn from one sample of a study of monozygotic twins with inflammatory bowel disease. TCRdb re-called the 5' RACE reads; every CDR3 protein appears as one record, without DNA. The sample holds some 190,000 distinct CDR3 sequences. The sample consisted of blood. The receptors derive from a human donor with ulcerative colitis or Crohn's disease, or a healthy co-twin of an affected twin (not recorded which). Each CDR3 is given with its conserved first and last residue.

>TRBJ2-1|TRBV4-1|18
CASSRGQGARSSYNEQFF
>TRBJ1-4|TRBV6-5|13
CASSYSGREKLFF
>TRBJ2-3|TRBV5-1|16
CASSTGKGGISDTQYF
>TRBJ2-1|TRBV7-6|14
CASSLQVAYNEQFF
>TRBJ2-2|TRBV20-1|14
CSANPSLNTGELFF
>TRBJ2-2|TRBV24-1|13
CATRGRDTGELFF
>TRBJ2-1|TRBV3-1|16
CASSRTGTGSYNEQFF
>TRBJ1-1|TRBV12-5|11
CAIAAQIEAFF
>TRBJ2-7|TRBV7-9|14
CASSLDEISYEQYF
>TRBJ2-2|TRBV9|14
CASSEGLSIGELFF
>TRBJ2-7|TRBV7-9|15
CASSLDGTSQYEQYF
>TRBJ2-3|TRBV5-5|12
CASREEADTQYF
>TRBJ1-4|TRBV12-3/TRBV12-4|14
CASSTGEVREKLFF
>TRBJ2-1|TRBV7-9|13
CASSLGAANEQFF
>TRBJ1-6|TRBV18|15
CASSPGSPDNSPLHF
>TRBJ2-1|TRBV14|17
CASSLPGQGQPLNEQFF
>TRBJ2-7|TRBV29-1|12
CSVVGGSGWQYF
>TRBJ1-1|TRBV20-1|15
CSARDRRQGVAEAFF